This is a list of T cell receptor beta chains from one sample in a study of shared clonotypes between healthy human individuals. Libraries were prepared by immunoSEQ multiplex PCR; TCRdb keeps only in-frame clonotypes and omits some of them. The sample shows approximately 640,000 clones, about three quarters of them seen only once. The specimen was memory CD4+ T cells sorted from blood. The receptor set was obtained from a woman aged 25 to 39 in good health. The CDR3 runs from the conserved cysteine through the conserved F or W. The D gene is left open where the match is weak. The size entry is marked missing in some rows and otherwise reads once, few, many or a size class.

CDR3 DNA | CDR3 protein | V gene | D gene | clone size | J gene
TGTGCCAGCAGTGATCGGATAGATACGCAGTATTTT | CASSDRIDTQYF | TRBV2 | NA | NA | TRBJ2-3
TGTGCCAGCAGCTTAGGGAAGGGATTATCCTACGAGCAGTACTTC | CASSLGKGLSYEQYF | TRBV7-8 | NA | NA | TRBJ2-7
TGCAGCGTTGAGCCGGGACTAATTTACAATGAGCAGTTCTTC | CSVEPGLIYNEQFF | TRBV29-1 | TRBD2 | few | TRBJ2-1
TGTGCCAGCAGCCAGGCTGGCGGACCAGCCTACGAGCAGTACTTC | CASSQAGGPAYEQYF | TRBV5-4 | NA | NA | TRBJ2-7
TGCAGCGTTGAAGGGCAGGGGAACACTGAAGCTTTCTTT | CSVEGQGNTEAFF | TRBV29-1 | NA | NA | TRBJ1-1
TGTGCCAGCAGCCTAGGGACGGAGAGGGAGCAGTACTTC | CASSLGTEREQYF | TRBV7-2 | NA | few | TRBJ2-7
TGTGCCAGCAGCCAAGATATCCGGCAGGCTGGTGAAAAACTGTTTTTT | CASSQDIRQAGEKLFF | TRBV14 | NA | NA | TRBJ1-4
TGTGCCAGCAGTTTAGGGTCGACCGGGGAGCTGTTTTTT | CASSLGSTGELFF | TRBV28 | NA | NA | TRBJ2-2
TGCGCCAGCAGCTTGGGTTGGGGGGGACCCTCCTACGAGCAGTACTTC | CASSLGWGGPSYEQYF | TRBV5-1 | TRBD2 | NA | TRBJ2-7
TGCGCCAGCAGCGTACACAGACGTCGAAAGACCTATGGCTACACCTTC | CASSVHRRRKTYGYTF | TRBV4-3 | NA | NA | TRBJ1-2
TGTGCCAGCAGTTTTTACCCGGGGTCGGGGACCCAGTACTTC | CASSFYPGSGTQYF | TRBV28 | NA | NA | TRBJ2-5
TGTGCCAGCAGTTTTTTTACAGGGAACACTGAAGCTTTCTTT | CASSFFTGNTEAFF | TRBV6-5 | NA | NA | TRBJ1-1
TGTGCCAGCAGTAGCCGACAGGGAGGCTACAATGAGCAGTTCTTC | CASSSRQGGYNEQFF | TRBV6-5 | NA | NA | TRBJ2-1
TGTGCCAGCAGTTTGCAGGACGTAGGTAAAAACATTCAGTACTTC | CASSLQDVGKNIQYF | TRBV28 | NA | NA | TRBJ2-4
TGTGCCAGCGGCCTTCAACGGGAATGGGCCTACGAGCAGTACTTC | CASGLQREWAYEQYF | TRBV6-1 | NA | NA | TRBJ2-7
TGTGCCAGCAGTGATCGGGAGGGCTACGAGCAGTACTTC | CASSDREGYEQYF | TRBV25-1 | TRBD2 | NA | TRBJ2-7
TGCGCCAGCAGCCAAGCTGTACTAGCGGGGGCCTACGAGCAGTACTTC | CASSQAVLAGAYEQYF | TRBV4-1 | TRBD2 | once | TRBJ2-7
TGCGCCAGCAGAGCACTAGCGGGGTCCTACGAGCAGTACTTC | CASRALAGSYEQYF | TRBV10-2 | TRBD2 | few | TRBJ2-7
TGTGCCAGCATCGCAGTCGGGGGAAATTATCAGCCCCAGCATTTT | CASIAVGGNYQPQHF | TRBV6-1 | NA | NA | TRBJ1-5
TGTGCCAGCAGCGGGCGCCTCCGGGAGACCCAGTACTTC | CASSGRLRETQYF | TRBV6-5 | NA | NA | TRBJ2-5
TGTGCCAGCAGCCCCTGGACTAGCGGGGCGAACGAGCAGTACTTC | CASSPWTSGANEQYF | TRBV4-2 | TRBD2 | NA | TRBJ2-7
TGCGCCAGCAGTGAGTCACTAGGGGAAAAACTGTTTTTT | CASSESLGEKLFF | TRBV10-2 | NA | NA | TRBJ1-4
TGCGCCAGCAGCCCGGGGATCGTCGAGGGTGGCTACACCTTC | CASSPGIVEGGYTF | TRBV5-1 | NA | NA | TRBJ1-2
TGTGCCAGCAGTATCTCGGGACTAGCGGGATCAAGCTCCTACAATGAGCAGTTCTTC | CASSISGLAGSSSYNEQFF | TRBV28 | TRBD2 | NA | TRBJ2-1
TGTGCCAGCAGCTTTCCCGGTGACTACGAGCAGTACTTC | CASSFPGDYEQYF | TRBV11-2 | NA | NA | TRBJ2-7
TGTGCCAGCAGCCTCGGACAGGGGTTTTCTGGGGCCAACGTCCTGACTTTC | CASSLGQGFSGANVLTF | TRBV7-9 | TRBD1 | NA | TRBJ2-6
TGTGCCAGCAGACCCTCCCCCCAAGAGACCCAGTACTTC | CASRPSPQETQYF | TRBV5-5 | NA | NA | TRBJ2-5
TGTGCCAGCAGCTACAGGGTTTTACGTCCGTACGAGCAGTACTTC | CASSYRVLRPYEQYF | TRBV5-6 | NA | NA | TRBJ2-7
TGTGCCAGCAGCTCCGTCAGGGGGCACGAGCAGTACTTC | CASSSVRGHEQYF | TRBV11-2 | TRBD1 | NA | TRBJ2-7
TGCGCCAGCAGTGAGGGCTTGGGACGGACGTCTGGAAACACCATATATTTT | CASSEGLGRTSGNTIYF | TRBV10-1 | NA | NA | TRBJ1-3
TGTGCCAGCAGGTACACAGATACGCAGTATTTT | CASRYTDTQYF | TRBV7-2 | NA | NA | TRBJ2-3
TGTGCCAGCAGTCTGCGAGGGGGGACAGGCCTCGGGCGTAGCTACGAGCAGTACTTC | CASSLRGGTGLGRSYEQYF | TRBV28 | TRBD1 | NA | TRBJ2-7
TGTGCCAGCAGACGGGGACAGGGGTCCAATGAGCAGTTCTTC | CASRRGQGSNEQFF | TRBV6-6 | TRBD1 | NA | TRBJ2-1
TGTGCCAGCAAGCCCGGGGCTGGCACAGATACGCAGTATTTT | CASKPGAGTDTQYF | TRBV10-3 | NA | NA | TRBJ2-3
TGTGCCAGCGGTAGTTACTCCTACGAGCAGTACTTC | CASGSYSYEQYF | TRBV28 | NA | NA | TRBJ2-7
TGTGCCAGCAGCCGTAGCGGGAGGGCCCGGGATACGCAGTATTTT | CASSRSGRARDTQYF | TRBV28 | TRBD2 | NA | TRBJ2-3
TGTGCCAGCAGTGAAAGAAGACTAGCGGGAGCGGCGGATACGCAGTATTTT | CASSERRLAGAADTQYF | TRBV25-1 | TRBD2 | NA | TRBJ2-3
TGTGCCAGCAGCGGACAGGGGGGCAATCAGCCCCAGCATTTT | CASSGQGGNQPQHF | TRBV7-8 | TRBD1 | NA | TRBJ1-5
TGTGCCAGTAGCCGACGAGGTGCTCAGCCCCAGCATTTT | CASSRRGAQPQHF | TRBV19 | NA | NA | TRBJ1-5
TGTGCCAGCAGCCAAGATAGGGTGGCAGGGTCGAGCTACACCTTC | CASSQDRVAGSSYTF | TRBV14 | NA | NA | TRBJ1-2
TGTGCCAGCAGCTTAGGAGACATTGGCAATCAGCCCCAGCATTTT | CASSLGDIGNQPQHF | TRBV7-8 | NA | NA | TRBJ1-5
TGCAGCGGACGGGGAGGGCAAGAGACCCAGTACTTC | CSGRGGQETQYF | TRBV29-1 | TRBD2 | NA | TRBJ2-5
TGTGCCAGCCGAACTAGCGGGACAGGGGCCGGCGAGCAGTACTTC | CASRTSGTGAGEQYF | TRBV6-5 | NA | NA | TRBJ2-7
TGCGCCAGCAGCCAAGAGGACAGGGCGGCTGGAAACACCATATATTTT | CASSQEDRAAGNTIYF | TRBV4-1 | TRBD1 | NA | TRBJ1-3
TGTGCCAGCAGTTTAGACACCGGGACGAACACCGGGGAGCTGTTTTTT | CASSLDTGTNTGELFF | TRBV7-9 | NA | NA | TRBJ2-2
TGCGCCAGCAATAGTGCTAGCGGGGCCGAAGAGACCCAGTACTTC | CASNSASGAEETQYF | TRBV5-1 | TRBD2 | NA | TRBJ2-5
TGTGCCAGCAGTGAAATCAAAGTCTGGGGGTCTGGCTACACCTTC | CASSEIKVWGSGYTF | TRBV6-1 | NA | NA | TRBJ1-2
TGTGCCAGTAGTATAGGAGTGACCTACGAGCAGTACTTC | CASSIGVTYEQYF | TRBV19 | NA | NA | TRBJ2-7
TGTGCCAGCAGCCGACTAGCGGGGATCCCCGGGGAGCTGTTTTTT | CASSRLAGIPGELFF | TRBV2 | TRBD2 | NA | TRBJ2-2
TGCGCCAGCAGCTTGTCTAGCGGTCACCAAGAGACCCAGTACTTC | CASSLSSGHQETQYF | TRBV5-1 | TRBD2 | once | TRBJ2-5
TGTGCCTGTCTCCGTCCGAGGACAGCCGAGCAGTACTTC | CACLRPRTAEQYF | TRBV30 | NA | NA | TRBJ2-7
TGCGCCAGCAGCAAGCTAGCCCCTTCAGGGGATACGCAGTATTTT | CASSKLAPSGDTQYF | TRBV5-1 | NA | NA | TRBJ2-3
TGTGCCAGCAGCTTAGGAGTCTCCCCAGCCAATGAGCAGTTCTTC | CASSLGVSPANEQFF | TRBV7-9 | NA | many | TRBJ2-1
TGTGCCAGCAGCTTAGGGACAGGGCGTCCCGGGGAGCTGTTTTTT | CASSLGTGRPGELFF | TRBV7-2 | TRBD1 | NA | TRBJ2-2
TGCGCCAGCAGCTCTGTCCTCAATGAGCTGTTCTTC | CASSSVLNELFF | TRBV5-1 | NA | once | TRBJ2-1